What follows are 18 T cell receptor beta chains derived from one specimen sequenced in a study of blood T cell repertoires in COVID-19. Profiled with immunoSEQ multiplex PCR; TCRdb holds only in-frame clones, not every one. The sample holds about 420,000 clones; 80% to 90% are singletons and the top ten take roughly 0.84%. The sample comprised peripheral blood. The receptors here all came from a man younger than 35 with COVID-19, enrolled during active disease.

This clone was counted a single time. The chain employs TRBV27 and TRBJ2-1; D perhaps matches TRBD2 (7 bases). The V gene's germline CDR1 is MNHEY and CDR2 SMNVEV (reference sequence). CDR3 length: 15 residues. V was cut by 5 bases and J by 8 bases, with 19 bases left in between. DNA of the CDR3: TGTGCCAGCAGTCCTCCGTGGGGGGCGGGGGATGAGCAGTTCTTC. It is translated as CASSPPWGAGDEQFF.

The V call is TRBV3-1 (or the pseudogene TRBV3-2), the J call TRBJ2-1; 11 bases map to TRBD1. J gave up 10 bases and V 6 bases, and 11 bases lay outside the gene matches. This CDR3 contains 15 residues. CDR1 LGHDT and CDR2 YNNKEL come from the germline V gene (reference sequence). DNA for the CDR3: TGTGCCAGCAGACGATCCGGGACAGGGGGTGGAGAGCAGTTCTTC. It specifies CASRRSGTGGGEQFF.

V usage is TRBV11-2 and J usage is TRBJ2-7; 7 bases match TRBD2. The CDR3 length is 12 residues. In germline, CDR1 is SGHAT, CDR2 FQNNGV. V shed 5 bases and J 5 bases; nucleotides not matched to a gene: 3. Here the CDR3 reads CASSLGRDEQYF. The CDR3, as DNA: TGTGCCAGCAGCCTTGGGAGGGACGAGCAGTACTTC.

The J gene is TRBJ2-1, the V gene TRBV12-3 or TRBV12-4; TRBD2 is a possible D gene (6 bases). CDR3 length: 13 amino acids. V gave up 8 bases and J gave up 4 bases, with 12 bases separating them. The CDR3 region is CASLAPSYNEQFF. CDR3 nucleotides: TGTGCCAGCCTAGCGCCTTCATACAATGAGCAGTTCTTC.

This CDR3 reads CASSLGTSGYYEQYF. For the CDR3, the DNA is TGTGCCAGCAGCTTAGGGACTAGCGGGTACTACGAGCAGTACTTC. V and J are TRBV7-9 and TRBJ2-7; 11 bases are shared with TRBD2. The CDR3 is 15 residues long. CDR1 is SEHNR, CDR2 FQNEAQ, per germline (reference sequence). Losses at the gene ends were 1 base for V and 3 bases for J; bases not matched to a gene: 2.

This rearrangement joins TRBV5-4 to TRBJ1-3; 7 bases match TRBD1. Germline V lookup: CDR1 SGHNT, CDR2 YYREEE (reference sequence). The CDR3 extends over 18 amino acids. V was pared by 0 bases and J by 1 base, with 10 bases of the junction left unmatched. The CDR3 region is CASSLARDSKFSGNTIYF. The CDR3 nucleotides are TGTGCCAGCAGCTTGGCCCGGGACAGTAAATTTTCTGGAAACACCATATATTTT. Full variable domain (rest looked up from reference TRBV5-4 and TRBJ1-3): ETGVTQSPTHLIKTRGQQVTLRCSSQSGHNTVSWYQQALGQGPQFIFQYYREEENGRGNFPPRFSGLQFPNYSSELNVNALELDDSALYLCASSLARDSKFSGNTIYFGEGSWLTVV.

This chain connects TRBV11-3 to TRBJ1-1; a weak D match, TRBD1 (6 bases). In germline, CDR1 is SGHNT, CDR2 YENEEA. The CDR3 spans 15 residues. Deletions cut 7 bases from V and 1 base from J, with 16 bases between. CDR3 sequence reads: CASMVTQTGNTEAFF. The CDR3 DNA sequence: TGTGCCAGCATGGTCACACAGACAGGGAACACTGAAGCTTTCTTT.

The chain has TRBV7-8 and TRBJ2-7; 8 nucleotides line up with TRBD2. This CDR3 is built from 18 residues. CDR1 is SGHVS, CDR2 FQNEAQ, per germline. Losses at the gene ends were 4 bases for V and 4 bases for J; bases not matched to a gene: 18. The CDR3: CASSYTPGRSGSRYEQYF. In DNA form, the CDR3 reads TGTGCCAGCAGCTACACCCCCGGGAGGAGCGGGAGCCGGTACGAGCAGTACTTC.

This clone was detected ten times or more. In nucleotides, the CDR3 is TGCGCCAGCAGGCGGGGCGAAGGTGAAAAACTGTTTTTT. This encodes CASRRGEGEKLFF. The gene calls are TRBV5-1 and TRBJ1-4; D perhaps matches TRBD1 (5 bases). CDR1 SGHRS and CDR2 YFSETQ come from the germline V gene. Trimming stripped 5 bases from V and 7 bases from J, with 12 bases between. The CDR3 extends over 13 amino acids.

The chain employs TRBV3-1 (or the pseudogene TRBV3-2) and TRBJ2-3, with D unclear. Germline-derived CDR1 and CDR2 are LGHDT and YNNKEL (reference sequence). Trimming cost V 4 bases and J 0 bases, with 11 bases left between them. The CDR3 is made up of 15 amino acids. The CDR3 region is CASSPTYDSTDTQYF. In DNA, the CDR3 is TGTGCCAGCAGCCCTACTTACGATAGCACAGATACGCAGTATTTT.

The chain has TRBV24-1 and TRBJ1-2; 9 bases match TRBD1. V lost 4 bases, J lost 6 bases, and 14 bases stayed unmatched. The CDR3 is 17 amino acids. The germline gives CDR1 KGHDR, CDR2 SFDVKD. The CDR3 protein is CATSDPASGTGFHGYTF. The DNA for the CDR3 is TGTGCCACCAGTGACCCCGCCTCCGGGACAGGGTTCCATGGCTACACCTTC.

The chain links TRBV15 to TRBJ1-1, with D maybe TRBD1 (5 bases). Germline CDR1 LNHNV, CDR2 YYDKDF (reference sequence). The CDR3 is 17 residues long. The V end was cut by 3 bases, the J end by 0 bases, with 17 bases between. CDR3 protein: CATSRGGLKDMNTEAFF. The CDR3 bases are TGTGCCACCAGCAGGGGGGGATTGAAGGACATGAACACTGAAGCTTTCTTT.

This clone has only a few counts. The CDR3 protein is CASSKDRGASGEQFF. CDR3 nucleotide sequence: TGTGCCAGCAGTAAGGACAGGGGGGCTAGCGGTGAGCAGTTCTTC. This rearrangement joins TRBV6-5 to TRBJ2-1; TRBD1 agrees at 10 bases. In germline, CDR1 is MNHEY, CDR2 SVGAGI. CDR3 length: 15 residues. The junction had 10 bases not matched to a gene; V was cut back by 5 bases and J by 9 bases.

A remark on this clone: Other DNA sequences in the same sample also yield this CDR3. The rearrangement joins TRBV12-3 or TRBV12-4 to TRBJ1-5; D gene uncertain. This CDR3 has 12 amino acids. V dropped 6 bases and J dropped 0 bases, with 3 bases sitting between them. As DNA, the CDR3 is TGTGCCAGCAGCTTTAGCAATCAGCCCCAGCATTTT. Amino acid sequence: CASSFSNQPQHF.

The V call is TRBV5-4, the J call TRBJ2-2, with 8 positions matching TRBD2. Looked up from germline, CDR1 is SGHNT and CDR2 is YYREEE (reference sequence). The V and J ends lost 4 bases and 4 bases, in that order; junction bases with no gene match: 6. The CDR3 is made up of 15 amino acids. The CDR3 DNA reads as TGTGCCAGCAGCCCGGGACTAGGGGTCACCGGGGAGCTGTTTTTT. This translates into CASSPGLGVTGELFF.

The chain joins TRBV7-9 to TRBJ2-2; D gene unclear. The CDR3 consists of 12 residues. The V and J ends lost 5 bases and 7 bases respectively, with 8 bases between them. Germline CDR1 SEHNR, CDR2 FQNEAQ (reference sequence). CDR3 sequence reads: CASSPLNGELFF. Here the CDR3 DNA reads TGTGCCAGCAGCCCACTGAACGGGGAGCTGTTTTTT.

The chain is built from TRBV3-1 (or the pseudogene TRBV3-2) and TRBJ2-2; 7 bases map to TRBD2. The CDR3 consists of 18 residues. Germline CDR1 LGHDT, CDR2 YNNKEL (reference sequence). V lost 2 bases and J lost 4; bases outside the gene matches: 13. CDR3 nucleotide sequence: TGTGCCAGCAGCCAACGGCTAGCGGTGATCTCGGGCACCGGGGAGCTGTTTTTT. Its protein is CASSQRLAVISGTGELFF.

The gene calls are TRBV6-5 and TRBJ1-2; 10 bases are a match to TRBD1. Unmatched junction bases numbered 9, after V lost 5 bases and J lost 6 bases. The germline gives CDR1 MNHEY, CDR2 SVGAGI. The CDR3 length is 15 residues. CDR3 sequence reads: CASSNLPGTGDGYTF. The CDR3 coding sequence is TGTGCCAGCAGTAATCTACCGGGGACAGGGGATGGCTACACCTTC.